Sequencing of this T cell receptor beta chain was carried out in a study of monozygotic twins with inflammatory bowel disease. Overall study findings and caveats: Evidence did not back any single strong signal or clonotype linked to IBD. Comparison of concordant versus discordant twins revealed no difference in repertoire similarity, possibly due to limited power.

In the case of this clonotype: Its antigen is unknown.

The germline V gene has CDR1 SGHTA and CDR2 FQGNSA. CDR3 size: 15 residues. The draw for each donor consisted of a single 2.5 ml blood sample. With the 5' RACE reads reprocessed, TCRdb shows one record per CDR3 protein and no DNA. The data show approximately 400,000 distinct CDR3 sequences, and the top ten clones hold 2.4%. The receptor comes from a human donor with ulcerative colitis or Crohn's disease, or a healthy co-twin of an affected twin (not recorded which). This chain joins TRBV7-2 and TRBJ2-3; TCRdb indicates TRBD1, and absent DNA this call remains unverified. Sequencing was performed on blood. CDR3 loop: CASSLQGPGLDTQYF.